Shown below are 27 T cell receptor beta chains from a single sample sequenced in a study of cytomegalovirus exposure and HLA in healthy donors listed by TCRdb under 2017. Preparation of the library involved the immunoSEQ multiplex PCR assay. For the multiplex PCR, a mixture combining 60 forward primers for TCR Vbeta segments and 13 reverse primers for TCR Jbeta segments was used. The table comes from immuneACCESS by way of TCRdb, which keeps in-frame sequences with V and J called. Part of the clones is missing from these tables; in studies checked, under half for an unresolved V gene and the rest for unknown reasons. This sample comprises roughly 200,000 clones, under 85% of them detected only once. The ten largest account for roughly 1.5% of the sample. Sequencing was performed on PBMCs. The origin of the receptors is a man aged 45-65 years in good health and CMV-seronegative.

This clone was counted once. The rearrangement uses TRBV6-5 and TRBJ2-7; 7 positions match TRBD1. The germline V gene has CDR1 MNHEY and CDR2 SVGAGI. This CDR3 spans 14 amino acids. With 5 bases clipped from V and 6 bases from J, the junction kept 10 bases outside the gene matches. The CDR3 sequence is CASSTTGPPGEQYF. In nucleotides, the CDR3 is TGTGCCAGCAGTACGACAGGGCCCCCGGGCGAGCAGTACTTC.

This rearrangement joins TRBV5-6 to TRBJ1-4; TRBD1 aligns across 10 bases. In germline, CDR1 is SGHDT, CDR2 YYEEEE. Trimming removed 3 bases from V and 7 bases from J; junction bases left unmatched: 12. This CDR3 spans 17 amino acids. CDR3 amino acids: CASSYETGGAGVEKLFF. The DNA of the CDR3 is TGTGCCAGCAGCTATGAGACAGGGGGCGCGGGGGTTGAAAAACTGTTTTTT.

Concerning this clone: One end of the junction fails to match germline, which may point to a read error. The rearrangement joins TRBV7-9 to TRBJ1-2; perhaps TRBD1 as D (5 bases). There are 17 residues in the CDR3. Germline V gives CDR1 SEHNR, CDR2 FQNEAQ (reference sequence). CDR3 DNA sequence: TGTTCCAGCAGCCCACGCGTTGGGGCCCTTCTATTCTATGGCTACACCTTC. Its protein is CSSSPRVGALLFYGYTF.

This clone was counted between two and nine times. The J gene is TRBJ1-3, the V gene TRBV5-6, with D possibly matching TRBD1 (5 bases). The length of the CDR3 is 14 residues. Trimming stripped 4 bases from V and 2 bases from J, with 10 bases between. Germline CDR1 reads SGHDT; CDR2 reads YYEEEE. The CDR3 DNA reads as TGTGCCAGCAGCGACGGGACTCCTGGAAACACCATATATTTT. Encoded protein: CASSDGTPGNTIYF.

The rearrangement links TRBV7-9 to TRBJ1-2, with D unresolved. The CDR3 consists of 15 residues. The V gene's germline CDR1 is SEHNR and CDR2 FQNEAQ (reference sequence). V lost 1 base and J lost 0, with 9 bases in between. The CDR3 protein is CASSLGSSANYGYTF. The CDR3 DNA sequence: TGTGCCAGCAGCTTAGGAAGCAGCGCTAACTATGGCTACACCTTC.

V usage is TRBV6-1 and J usage is TRBJ2-7; 9 bases are shared with TRBD1. This CDR3 has 14 residues. Trimming cost V 7 bases and J 6 bases; bases outside gene matches: 10. Germline V lookup: CDR1 MNHNS, CDR2 SASEGT. This CDR3 reads CASMAPDRGAEQYF. CDR3 DNA: TGTGCCAGCATGGCCCCGGACAGGGGAGCCGAGCAGTACTTC.

This chain joins TRBV9 and TRBJ2-1, with 8 positions matching TRBD2. CDR1 and CDR2 (germline): SGDLS, YYNGEE. The CDR3 is 17 residues long. Trimming cost V 0 bases and J 7 bases; bases outside gene matches: 12. The CDR3 sequence is CASSVERGFAGGNEQFF. The CDR3 DNA follows: TGTGCCAGCAGCGTAGAAAGGGGGTTTGCGGGAGGAAATGAGCAGTTCTTC.

The rearrangement uses TRBV5-6 and TRBJ2-3; tentative D call: TRBD1 (6 bases). CDR1 is SGHDT and CDR2 is YYEEEE in the germline V gene. CDR3 size: 16 residues. V gave up 4 bases and J gave up 1 base, with 16 bases separating them. CDR3 sequence reads: CASSRTTGGGTDTQYF. As DNA, the CDR3 is TGTGCCAGCAGCCGGACGACAGGTGGGGGCACAGATACGCAGTATTTT.

The J gene is TRBJ2-7, the V gene TRBV18; TRBD1 matches 7 bases. Germline CDR1 and CDR2: KGHSH and LQKENI. This CDR3 spans 17 amino acids. J gave up 3 bases and V 0 bases, and 11 bases lay outside the gene matches. CDR3 nucleotide sequence: TGTGCCAGCTCACCACCGGTAAAGGACAGGTCCCTCTACGAGCAGTACTTC. As protein: CASSPPVKDRSLYEQYF. Full variable domain (missing parts from reference TRBV18 and TRBJ2-7): NAGVMQNPRHLVRRRGQEARLRCSPMKGHSHVYWYRQLPEEGLKFMVYLQKENIIDESGMPKERFSAEFPKEGPSILRIQQVVRGDSAAYFCASSPPVKDRSLYEQYFGPGTRLTVT.

V and J are TRBV7-9 and TRBJ1-4; 10 positions match TRBD1. CDR3 length: 15 amino acids. V was pared by 0 bases and J by 8 bases, with 3 bases of the junction left unmatched. In germline, CDR1 is SEHNR, CDR2 FQNEAQ (reference sequence). The CDR3 protein is CASSLAGTGEEKLFF. CDR3 in DNA: TGTGCCAGCAGCTTAGCGGGGACAGGGGAGGAAAAACTGTTTTTT.

This chain links TRBV19 with TRBJ1-2, with D possibly being TRBD1 (6 bases). CDR3 length: 14 residues. The germline V gene has CDR1 LNHDA and CDR2 SQIVND (reference sequence). V dropped 6 bases and J dropped 0 bases, with 11 bases sitting between them. The CDR3 loop is CASRRGGANYGYTF. Here the CDR3 DNA reads TGTGCCAGTAGACGAGGGGGAGCTAACTATGGCTACACCTTC.

A remark on this clone: The same CDR3 arises from other DNA sequences in this sample as well. The rearrangement links TRBV2 to TRBJ2-2; TRBD1 agrees at 8 bases. Germline loops: CDR1 SNHLY, CDR2 FYNNEI. The CDR3 is 14 residues long. After removal of 6 bases from V and 1 base from J, the junction contained 1 base not matched to a gene. DNA for the CDR3: TGTGCCAGCAGGGACAGGGTGAACACCGGGGAGCTGTTTTTT. The encoded protein is CASRDRVNTGELFF. Based on the CDR3 plus reference TRBV2 and TRBJ2-2, the full variable domain is EPEVTQTPSHQVTQMGQEVILRCVPISNHLYFYWYRQILGQKVEFLVSFYNNEISEKSEIFDDQFSVERPDGSNFTLKIRSTKLEDSAMYFCASRDRVNTGELFFGEGSRLTVL.

DNA for the CDR3: TGCAGCGGGGCACAGGGCTACGAGCAGTACTTC. Amino acids: CSGAQGYEQYF. The chain employs TRBV29-1 and TRBJ2-7, with D possibly matching TRBD1 (6 bases). Looked up from germline, CDR1 is SQVTM and CDR2 is ANQGSEA. The V and J ends lost 7 bases and 3 bases respectively, with 10 bases between them. CDR3 length: 11 amino acids.

The gene calls are TRBV5-4 and TRBJ2-7; a possible D gene is TRBD2 (5 bases). The CDR3 has 14 amino acids. Germline V CDR1 and CDR2: SGHNT, YYREEE (reference sequence). Trimming shortened V by 2 bases and J by 6 bases, and 15 bases separated the two germline ends. CDR3 nucleotides: TGTGCCAGCAGCTTTGTTCCGGGCCGGGGCGAGCAGTACTTC. Translation gives CASSFVPGRGEQYF.

This clone appeared a few times. In DNA form, the CDR3 reads TGTGCCAGCAGCTCTAGCCCTGTTTCCAAACTGTTTTTT. Amino acids: CASSSSPVSKLFF. V and J are TRBV28 and TRBJ1-4, with D unresolved. CDR3 length: 13 residues. The V gene's germline CDR1 is MDHEN and CDR2 SYDVKM. V dropped 6 bases and J dropped 11 bases, with 16 bases sitting between them.

In its sample, this clone was seen once. The rearrangement joins TRBV6-5 to TRBJ2-3; 9 bases fit TRBD1. This CDR3 has 15 amino acids. The germline V gene has CDR1 MNHEY and CDR2 SVGAGI. V dropped 2 bases and J dropped 2; count of bases not matched to a gene: 2. The CDR3 loop reads CASSYGTGTTDTQYF. The CDR3 bases are TGTGCCAGCAGTTACGGGACAGGGACCACAGATACGCAGTATTTT.

The chain uses TRBV2 and TRBJ1-1, with D hard to call. From germline, CDR1 is SNHLY and CDR2 FYNNEI. This CDR3 has 10 residues. Trimming left V 11 bases short and J 7 bases short, with 11 bases between. The CDR3 DNA sequence: TGTGCCCTCCGGTCTATTGAAGCTTTCTTT. Its protein is CALRSIEAFF.

The chain recombines TRBV5-1 with TRBJ2-2; tentative D call: TRBD1 (6 bases). V lost 2 bases to trimming and J lost 4 bases, with 18 bases between them. The CDR3 has 17 residues. Germline V gene lookup returns CDR1 SGHRS and CDR2 YFSETQ. The CDR3 region has the DNA TGCGCCAGCAGCTTCCCAACCCGGGACATACTCACCGGGGAGCTGTTTTTT. This gives the protein CASSFPTRDILTGELFF.

The table lists this clone with a count of one. The chain links TRBV5-8 to TRBJ2-3, with D possibly TRBD2 on 6 matching bases. Germline loops: CDR1 SGHTS, CDR2 YDEGEE. The CDR3 has 15 amino acids. The germline V and J ends were trimmed by 4 bases and 3 bases, with 15 bases remaining between them. The CDR3 region is CASSQWRDRTDTQYF. The CDR3 DNA follows: TGTGCCAGCAGCCAATGGCGGGACCGTACAGATACGCAGTATTTT.

This clone turned up a few times. The chain uses TRBV28 and TRBJ2-3; possible D gene TRBD2, 6 bases. The germline V and J ends were trimmed by 1 base and 4 bases, with 15 bases remaining between them. Germline CDR1 MDHEN, CDR2 SYDVKM. There are 16 residues in the CDR3. The CDR3 DNA follows: TGTGCCAGCAGTTTATTTGGCACGGGAGTGGCAGATACGCAGTATTTT. Amino acids: CASSLFGTGVADTQYF.

The CDR3 reads CSVEGVPSPSYNEQFF. The CDR3 DNA reads as TGCAGCGTTGAAGGAGTACCGAGCCCCTCCTACAATGAGCAGTTCTTC. The rearrangement joins TRBV29-1 to TRBJ2-1; D not certain. The CDR3 is 16 amino acids. V was trimmed by 1 base and J by 0 bases, leaving 13 bases between them. The germline V gene has CDR1 SQVTM and CDR2 ANQGSEA.

This clone has just one count. The chain links TRBV27 to TRBJ1-1, with D possibly being TRBD1 (6 bases). Trimming shortened V by 0 bases and J by 6 bases, and 14 bases separated the two germline ends. The CDR3 runs 15 residues. CDR1 and CDR2 from the germline V gene are MNHEY and SMNVEV (reference sequence). CDR3 loop: CASSLSFGGFAEAFF. Here the CDR3 DNA reads TGTGCCAGCAGTTTATCGTTTGGGGGCTTCGCTGAAGCTTTCTTT.

This clone showed up just a few times. The V call is TRBV19, the J call TRBJ1-5; tentatively, D is TRBD1 (6 bases). CDR3 length: 17 residues. V was shortened by 5 bases and J by 6 bases, with 23 bases between the two germline ends. CDR1 is LNHDA, CDR2 SQIVND, per germline (reference sequence). The CDR3 spells CASSSSPRGGVFQPQHF. CDR3 sequence (DNA): TGTGCCAGTAGTTCTTCCCCCCGTGGGGGCGTGTTTCAGCCCCAGCATTTT.

V usage is TRBV11-3 and J usage is TRBJ2-5, with TRBD2 matching over 7 bases. J was trimmed by 4 bases and V by 5 bases; bases with no gene match: 10. Germline CDR1 and CDR2: SGHNT and YENEEA. CDR3 length: 15 amino acids. The CDR3 sequence: CASSRGDASRETQYF. The CDR3 DNA reads TGTGCCAGCAGCCGGGGGGACGCCTCGAGAGAGACCCAGTACTTC. The entire variable domain, with the rest obtained from reference TRBV11-3 and TRBJ2-5, is as follows: EAGVVQSPRYKIIEKKQPVAFWCNPISGHNTLYWYLQNLGQGPELLIRYENEEAVDDSQLPKDRFSAERLKGVDSTLKIQPAELGDSAVYLCASSRGDASRETQYFGPGTRLLVL.

The gene calls are TRBV18 and TRBJ2-3; D unresolved. Germline V gene sequence: CDR1 KGHSH, CDR2 LQKENI. Trimming left V 2 bases short and J 6 bases short, with 18 bases between. The CDR3 is made up of 16 amino acids. The CDR3 sequence: CASSPINSADTDTQYF. The CDR3 DNA is TGTGCCAGCTCACCAATCAACAGTGCCGATACCGATACGCAGTATTTT. The whole variable domain, filled in from reference TRBV18 and TRBJ2-3, reads NAGVMQNPRHLVRRRGQEARLRCSPMKGHSHVYWYRQLPEEGLKFMVYLQKENIIDESGMPKERFSAEFPKEGPSILRIQQVVRGDSAAYFCASSPINSADTDTQYFGPGTRLTVL.

V and J are TRBV27 and TRBJ1-1; 10 bases are a match to TRBD1. V shed 2 bases, J shed 5 bases, and the junction held 5 bases outside the gene matches. The CDR3 is 15 amino acids. Germline-derived CDR1 and CDR2 are MNHEY and SMNVEV (reference sequence). For the CDR3, the DNA is TGTGCCAGCAGTTTACCGGGACAGGGGCGGACTGAAGCTTTCTTT. Its protein product is CASSLPGQGRTEAFF.

The chain couples TRBV7-6 to TRBJ1-5; possibly TRBD1 for D (5 bases). The germline V gene has CDR1 SGHVS and CDR2 FNYEAQ. Trimming took off 5 bases at V and 1 base at J, with 9 bases between the two ends. This CDR3 is built from 14 residues. The CDR3, as DNA: TGTGCCAGCAGCCCCAACAGGAGCAATCAGCCCCAGCATTTT. Translation: CASSPNRSNQPQHF.